This TCR beta chain originates from a study of blood T cell repertoires in COVID-19. Turning to the study itself: Acute and convalescent COVID-19 samples came from the United States, Italy and Spain. Sources were T cells, B-cell-depleted T cells, or PBMCs; the material itself was cDNA or gDNA.

As handled by the study authors: Using reference gene primer amplification, nucleated cell counts were estimated. Here immunoSEQ multiplex PCR was the method, and the copy in TCRdb shows in-frame clones only, minus some. Clone size and the V and J calls come from that table; the DNA yielded D and trimming. The table shows over 250,000 clones, with about 87% occurring only once. Sequenced sample: peripheral blood. The receptor was derived from a woman between 50 and 59 years old with COVID-19, enrolled during active disease.

Written as DNA, the CDR3 is TGTGCCAGCAGTTCGCCTAGCATCGGCGGGGAGCTGTTTTTT. It is translated as CASSSPSIGGELFF. The V gene is TRBV6-6, the J gene TRBJ2-2, with a tentative D call TRBD2 (5 bases). CDR1 MNHNY and CDR2 SVGAGI come from the germline V gene (reference sequence). Trimming took 4 bases from V and 7 from J, leaving 13 bases between them. CDR3 length: 14 amino acids.